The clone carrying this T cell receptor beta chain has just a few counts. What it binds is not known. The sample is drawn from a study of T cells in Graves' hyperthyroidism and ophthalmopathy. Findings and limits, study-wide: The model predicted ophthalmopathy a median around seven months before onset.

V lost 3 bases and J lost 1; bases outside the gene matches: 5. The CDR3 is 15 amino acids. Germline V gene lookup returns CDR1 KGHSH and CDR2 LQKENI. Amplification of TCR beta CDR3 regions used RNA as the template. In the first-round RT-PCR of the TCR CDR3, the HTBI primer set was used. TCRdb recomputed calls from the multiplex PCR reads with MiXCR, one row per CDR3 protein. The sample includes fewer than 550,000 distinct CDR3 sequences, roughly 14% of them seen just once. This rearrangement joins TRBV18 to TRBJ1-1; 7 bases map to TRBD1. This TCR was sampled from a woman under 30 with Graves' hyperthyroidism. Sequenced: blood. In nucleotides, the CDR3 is TGTGCCAGCTCACCCAGGACAGGTTCGAACACTGAAGCTTTCTTT. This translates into CASSPRTGSNTEAFF. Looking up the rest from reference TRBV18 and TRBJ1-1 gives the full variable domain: NAGVMQNPRHLVRRRGQEARLRCSPMKGHSHVYWYRQLPEEGLKFMVYLQKENIIDESGMPKERFSAEFPKEGPSILRIQQVVRGDSAAYFCASSPRTGSNTEAFFGQGTRLTVV.